The present T cell receptor beta chain was sequenced within a study of CD8+CD57+ T cells in acquired aplastic anemia listed by TCRdb under 2018. Concerning the study at large: DNA extracted from sorted CD4+ and CD8+ cells had a mean of approximately 3.3 ug, with a range of roughly 0.2 to 30 ug. Healthy donor samples averaged roughly 9.8 million reads for CD4+ and about 11 million for CD8+ cells.

TCR beta VDJ combination and CDR3 sequence profiling used genomic DNA as the template. An Illumina HiSeq 2000 was the platform used for TCR repertoire sequencing. The study's processing was this. TRBV/TRBJ rearrangement plots, CDR3 size and DJ length profiles, and Simpson's diversity index were used to assess repertoires. The most abundant DNA sequence in the deep sequencing data was taken as the immunodominant clone. CDR3 amino acid sequences were screened for sharing across subjects and were compared with published repertoires and the VDJdb database. TCRdb applied fastp at Q25 and MiXCR to the public reads, then kept only in-frame beta chains. Duplicate CDR3 protein sequences are folded into a single record with the most common DNA and genes. The V and J calls reflect TCRdb's pipeline rather than the authors' work. Here the sample has hundreds of thousands of distinct CDR3 sequences; under 80% occur a single time. The ten most abundant clones make up 4% of the sample.

Worth noting for this clonotype: Its antigen is not yet known. There are no base qualities to consult, and no much larger clone falls within one base.

In the study, sorted CD4+ and CD8+ blood T cells from patients with severe aplastic anemia and from healthy subjects underwent deep sequencing of TCR repertoires. Ficoll-Paque density gradient centrifugation was used to isolate peripheral blood mononuclear cells. CD4+ and CD8+ T cells were sorted by FACS or magnetic beads before DNA extraction. Here is what the overall study found, with its caveats: CD8+ Simpson's diversity did not differ significantly between patients and healthy controls (P=0.060). Although around 30 CD8+ CDR3 sequences were shared by patients and controls, these sequences appeared highly expressed in patients and within the immunodominant clones of patients.

V trim: 5 bases; J trim: 15 bases; unmatched bases: 17. CDR1 and CDR2, looked up from the germline V gene, are SGHTA and FQGNSA. Reading from cysteine to phenylalanine, the CDR3 counts 15 amino acids. Only the CDR3 region is kept as DNA, spanning 45 bases read in frame from base 1. This TCR derives from a human donor in good health, serving as a control. The sequenced material came from sorted CD4+, CD8+, or CD8+CD57+ T cells (not recorded which) from PBMCs. Here the chain combines TRBV7-2 and TRBJ2-3, with TRBD1 matching 10 junction bases. In nucleotide form, the sequence is TGTGCCAGCAGCACGAACTCCGGGACAGGGGTTCAGCCCTATTTT. Translated, it gives CASSTNSGTGVQPYF. The CDR3, completed at both ends by the reference TRBV7-2 and TRBJ2-3 genes, gives the full variable domain GAGVSQSPSNKVTEKGKDVELRCDPISGHTALYWYRQSLGQGLEFLIYFQGNSAPDKSGLPSDRFSAERTGGSVSTLTIQRTQQEDSAVYLCASSTNSGTGVQPYFGPGTRLTVL.